Described below is a single T cell receptor (beta chain) sequence and its context. What this receptor recognizes is not known. Base qualities are not recorded, but no much larger clone differs from it by a single base. This entry comes from a study of T cell changes during pregnancy in multiple sclerosis (dated by TCRdb to about 2019). With regard to the full study: Changes in the T cell repertoire over the course of pregnancy were examined in this study in women with multiple sclerosis.

Library generation was performed with the immunoSEQ multiplex PCR assay. The immuneACCESS repertoire file appears here via TCRdb, limited to in-frame rearrangements. These files lack a portion of the clones; in checked studies, under half of the deficit traces to unresolved V genes, and the cause of the others is not known. The sample has about 79,000 clones on record, over 80% of them singletons. The ten most abundant clones make up 0.45% to 0.55% of the sample. V is reduced by 6 bases and J by 2 bases, leaving a spacing of 9 bases between them. Including cysteine and phenylalanine, the CDR3 has 13 amino acids. The entry retains the CDR3 DNA only, 39 bases that are in frame from base 1. From a lookup of the germline V gene, CDR1 and CDR2 are MNHEY and SVGAGI.

The sequence is built from TRBV6-5 and TRBJ2-3, with the D gene not confidently named. The sample in question was CD4+ T cells from peripheral blood mononuclear cells, obtained in the second trimester of pregnancy. This receptor was taken from a female donor with multiple sclerosis, enrolled in a pregnancy study. The DNA is as follows: TGTGCCAGCAGGCTACTCTCCACAGATACGCAGTATTTT. It is translated as CASRLLSTDTQYF.